Below, 8 T cell receptor beta chains from the same sample are listed, as sequenced in a study of identical twins. MiXCR, applied by TCRdb to the 5' RACE reads, yields one record per CDR3 protein. The table lists around 450,000 distinct CDR3 sequences, around 14% of them singletons. This same sample was also part of a study on yellow fever vaccine responses in identical twins.

The sequenced sample consisted of CD4+ T cells sorted from blood. These receptors were taken from a woman aged 18-35 years in good health.

This clonotype showed up just a few times. V and J are TRBV19 and TRBJ2-3; D ambiguous. Germline V gene data show CDR1 as LNHDA and CDR2 as SQIVND (reference sequence). V was trimmed by 3 bases and J by 5 bases, leaving 12 bases between them. The CDR3 has 14 residues. CDR3 in DNA: TGTGCCAGTAGTATCTCTCGTGTCGTAGATACGCAGTATTTT. It yields the protein CASSISRVVDTQYF.

This chain links TRBV7-9 with TRBJ2-1; 8 positions agree with TRBD1. Germline trimming cut 4 bases from V and 2 bases from J; bases unmatched to any gene: 10. The germline CDR1 and CDR2 sequences are SEHNR and FQNEAQ (reference sequence). This CDR3 spans 17 amino acids. In nucleotides, the CDR3 is TGTGCCAGCAGCTCATCACTATGGACAGGGACCTACAATGAGCAGTTCTTC. It translates to CASSSSLWTGTYNEQFF.

The chain couples TRBV29-1 to TRBJ2-3, with 11 bases matching TRBD2. Germline CDR1 and CDR2: SQVTM and ANQGSEA. The CDR3 loop spans 15 amino acids. J lost 2 bases, V lost 6 bases, and 7 bases had no gene match. Written as DNA, the CDR3 is TGCAGCGTGGCAGGGACTAGCGGACCCACAGATACGCAGTATTTT. Its translation: CSVAGTSGPTDTQYF.

The chain carries TRBV21-1 and TRBJ2-7; whether TRBD1, the table's D call, matches the DNA was not checked. TRBV21-1 is designated a pseudogene. The CDR3 is made up of 14 amino acids. The CDR3 DNA reads as TGTGCCAGCAGCGCCGGGACGGCCTCCTACGAGCAGTACTTC. Translation: CASSAGTASYEQYF.

This clonotype was seen a few times. J is TRBJ2-5 and V is TRBV7-6; D is undetermined. This CDR3 is built from 13 residues. Germline CDR1 is SGHVS and CDR2 is FNYEAQ. Trimming took 1 base from V and 7 from J, leaving 10 bases between them. Here the CDR3 DNA reads TGTGCCAGCAGCTTAGAGGCCCTGAGGACCCAGTACTTC. It specifies CASSLEALRTQYF.

This clonotype showed up just a few times. CDR3 sequence reads: CASETLQGKQSSYNEQFF. The CDR3 DNA is TGTGCCAGCGAGACTTTACAGGGGAAACAAAGCTCCTACAATGAGCAGTTCTTC. V and J are TRBV6-2 or TRBV6-3 and TRBJ2-1, with 7 bases matching TRBD1. After removal of 8 bases from V and 0 bases from J, the junction contained 16 bases not matched to a gene. From germline, CDR1 is MNHEY and CDR2 SVGEGT. The CDR3 covers 18 residues.

The V gene is TRBV5-1, the J gene TRBJ2-2; D perhaps matches TRBD1 (6 bases). The germline gives CDR1 SGHRS, CDR2 YFSETQ. With 3 bases removed from V and 2 bases from J, the gap between germline ends came to 11 bases. The CDR3 is 15 amino acids. DNA of the CDR3: TGCGCCAGCAGCTCATTACAGGGTAACACCGGGGAGCTGTTTTTT. Protein: CASSSLQGNTGELFF.

This clonotype has more than one count but fewer than ten. V usage is TRBV4-1 and J usage is TRBJ2-7, with a weak D call TRBD1 (6 bases). The germline CDR1 and CDR2 sequences are MGHRA and YSYEKL. The CDR3 is 20 amino acids. The V end was cut by 0 bases, the J end by 0 bases, with 24 bases between. The CDR3 here is CASSQERQGLFLLDSYEQYF. CDR3 in DNA: TGCGCCAGCAGCCAAGAAAGGCAGGGGTTATTCCTTTTGGACTCCTACGAGCAGTACTTC.